This T cell receptor (beta chain) was retrieved from a study of long-term antiretroviral therapy in people with HIV. Study observations and caveats: At every time point, clones expanded before ART dominated the repertoire. Although diversity increased after ART, it remained lower than in transplant donor controls.

Researchers report immunoSEQ v3.0 was run at survey level. In sequencing, roughly 40,000-55,000 T-cell genomes per sample were targeted. The repertoire was sequenced with immunoSEQ multiplex PCR; TCRdb's copy has only in-frame clones and lacks some. The sample contains about 33,000 clones, roughly 79% of which appear only once. In the case of this clone: Its antigen is not identified.

The V gene's germline CDR1 is SGHTA and CDR2 FQGNSA. Germline trimming cut 9 bases from V and 3 bases from J; bases unmatched to any gene: 7. The CDR3 consists of 14 residues. The genes are TRBV7-2 and TRBJ1-2, with 10 bases fitting TRBD1. Specimen: unsorted PBMCs, collected 3.1 years after starting antiretroviral therapy. The receptor was isolated from a woman aged 45-59 years with HIV. This chain's CDR3 is CASETGTGDYGYTF. CDR3 nucleotides: TGTGCCAGTGAAACCGGGACAGGGGACTATGGCTACACCTTC. Filled out from reference TRBV7-2 and TRBJ1-2, the complete variable domain reads GAGVSQSPSNKVTEKGKDVELRCDPISGHTALYWYRQSLGQGLEFLIYFQGNSAPDKSGLPSDRFSAERTGGSVSTLTIQRTQQEDSAVYLCASETGTGDYGYTFGSGTRLTVV.